One sample yielded the 26 T cell receptor beta chains listed below, sequenced in a study of blood T cells in healthy people across ages. Primed by a sample-barcoded 5' primer and a J-beta primer mix, a second PCR proceeded for about 6 to 11 cycles. TCRdb processed the 5' RACE reads anew with MiXCR; each CDR3 protein has one entry. The sample consists of about 1.6 million distinct CDR3 sequences, about 35% of them appearing once. The sequencing input was blood. These receptors were taken from a young woman in good health.

The V and J genes are TRBV2 and TRBJ1-4; 7 nucleotides agree with TRBD1. In germline, CDR1 is SNHLY, CDR2 FYNNEI. This CDR3 region has 15 residues. V dropped 4 bases and J dropped 4; count of bases not matched to a gene: 6. The DNA for the CDR3 is TGTGCCAGCAGTGGGGGGACAGCCAATAATGAAAAACTGTTTTTT. Translating gives CASSGGTANNEKLFF.

A note on this clonotype: A read error may explain this, as a much larger clone is one base away. J is TRBJ2-7 and V is TRBV4-2, with D possibly matching TRBD1 (5 bases). Germline CDR1 and CDR2: LGHNA and YNFKEQ. The CDR3 sequence is 12 residues long. Deletions cut 6 bases from V and 3 bases from J, with 9 bases between. This CDR3 is CASRQDHYEQYF. In nucleotides, the CDR3 is TGTGCCAGCAGACAGGACCACTACGAGCAGTACTTC.

Only a few counts were recorded for this clonotype. The gene calls are TRBV25-1 and TRBJ1-4, with D uncertain. This CDR3 is 16 amino acids long. Trimming cost V 3 bases and J 3 bases, with 14 bases left between them. Germline V gene data show CDR1 as MGHDK and CDR2 as SYGVNS. Here the CDR3 reads CASSDASLEANEKLFF. CDR3 nucleotides: TGTGCCAGCAGTGACGCCAGTTTAGAGGCTAATGAAAAACTGTTTTTT.

Many counts were recorded for this clonotype. This rearrangement joins TRBV4-1 to TRBJ2-1; D not resolved. Between the trimmed V and J ends, which lost 1 base and 4 bases, there was a span of 5 bases. The CDR3 runs to 13 residues. CDR1 and CDR2 from the germline V gene are MGHRA and YSYEKL. CDR3 nucleotides: TGCGCCAGCAGCCAAGGCGAGTACAATGAGCAGTTCTTC. Translated, it gives CASSQGEYNEQFF.

This clonotype was counted only a few times. The chain combines TRBV5-1 with TRBJ2-7; D gene uncertain. This CDR3 comprises 15 residues. Trimming stripped 4 bases from V and 2 bases from J, with 16 bases between. CDR1 and CDR2 (germline): SGHRS, YFSETQ. CDR3 coding DNA: TGCGCCAGCAGCCCCCAGATAAACCCACCCTACGAGCAGTACTTC. The encoded protein is CASSPQINPPYEQYF.

This sequence joins TRBV5-1 and TRBJ2-3, with D uncertain. The CDR3 is 15 residues long. The V end lost 0 bases, the J end lost 8 bases, and 16 bases lay between the germline ends. Germline loops: CDR1 SGHRS, CDR2 YFSETQ. In DNA form, the CDR3 reads TGCGCCAGCAGCTTGGGGGCACGAGGCAGAGTTACGCAGTATTTT. Its protein product is CASSLGARGRVTQYF.

A few counts support this clonotype. The gene calls are TRBV7-2 and TRBJ1-6, with 8 nucleotides matching TRBD1. V was pared by 3 bases and J by 12 bases, with 7 bases of the junction left unmatched. This CDR3 region has 14 residues. Germline CDR1 is SGHTA and CDR2 is FQGNSA. CDR3 loop: CASSFDQGAKPLHF. The CDR3 DNA sequence: TGTGCCAGCAGCTTCGATCAGGGGGCTAAACCCCTCCACTTT.

The genes are TRBV3-1 and TRBJ2-7, with 9 bases identical to TRBD1. The CDR3 sequence is 15 residues long. The V and J ends lost 3 bases and 5 bases, in that order; junction bases with no gene match: 8. CDR1 is LGHDT and CDR2 is YNNKEL in the germline V gene (reference sequence). CDR3 bases: TGTGCCAGCAGCCAGGGGACAGGGACCGTCAACGAGCAGTACTTC. This sequence encodes CASSQGTGTVNEQYF.

This clonotype was detected ten times or more. This sequence joins TRBV5-5 and TRBJ2-5, with TRBD1 matching 7 bases. V trimming: 2 bases; J trimming: 3 bases; junction bases outside the gene matches: 1. The CDR3 runs to 13 residues. CDR1 SGHKS and CDR2 YYEKEE come from the germline V gene (reference sequence). The CDR3 bases are TGTGCCAGCAGCTTAGGGGGCAAAGAGACCCAGTACTTC. It translates to CASSLGGKETQYF.

This clonotype was seen ten or more times. The rearrangement joins TRBV7-3 to TRBJ2-5; 8 nucleotides align to TRBD2. V was clipped by 5 bases and J by 5 bases; unmatched bases: 10. The CDR3 runs to 15 residues. The germline CDR1 and CDR2 sequences are SGHTA and FQGTGA. The CDR3 coding sequence is TGTGCCAGCAGCCTTACGGGGGGGCATTGGGAGACCCAGTACTTC. It specifies CASSLTGGHWETQYF. Full variable domain (remainder filled in from reference TRBV7-3 and TRBJ2-5): GAGVSQTPSNKVTEKGKYVELRCDPISGHTALYWYRQSLGQGPEFLIYFQGTGAADDSGLPNDRFFAVRPEGSVSTLKIQRTERGDSAVYLCASSLTGGHWETQYFGPGTRLLVL.

This rearrangement joins TRBV3-1 to TRBJ2-2; D uncertain. This CDR3 has 13 amino acids. V was clipped by 1 base and J by 7 bases, with 7 bases between them. Germline assignment: CDR1 LGHDT and CDR2 YNNKEL (reference sequence). As DNA, the CDR3 is TGTGCCAGCAGCCAAGGGCGTCACGGGGAGCTGTTTTTT. Residues: CASSQGRHGELFF.

This clonotype was seen only a few times. This rearrangement joins TRBV10-2 to TRBJ2-3; D ambiguous. V was shortened by 2 bases and J by 8 bases, with 8 bases between the two germline ends. The CDR3 length is 12 residues. Germline V lookup: CDR1 WSHSY, CDR2 SAAADI. The CDR3 sequence is CASSERLGTQYF. CDR3 in DNA: TGCGCCAGCAGTGAGCGGTTGGGTACGCAGTATTTT.

The rearrangement uses TRBV28 and TRBJ2-1; TRBD2 agrees at 7 bases. The CDR3 extends over 16 amino acids. V lost 5 bases, J lost 2 bases, and 9 bases stayed unmatched. Germline V CDR1 and CDR2: MDHEN, SYDVKM. The CDR3 coding sequence is TGTGCCAGCAGTGCTAATGCCGGGACTACCTACAATGAGCAGTTCTTC. This translates into CASSANAGTTYNEQFF.

This clonotype was observed a handful of times. The chain has TRBV7-9 and TRBJ2-1, with no clear D. Deletions cut 2 bases from V and 9 bases from J, with 14 bases between. The CDR3 runs to 14 residues. Looked up from germline, CDR1 is SEHNR and CDR2 is FQNEAQ (reference sequence). The CDR3 DNA is TGTGCCAGCAGCTTATCGGCACATGGCGGTGAGCAGTTCTTC. Protein: CASSLSAHGGEQFF.

This clonotype was found a few times. CDR3 nucleotide sequence: TGTGCCACCAGCAGACTGGCGGGAGGATTCAATGAGCAGTTCTTC. Translated, it gives CATSRLAGGFNEQFF. The chain is built from TRBV15 and TRBJ2-1; 8 nucleotides agree with TRBD2. The V segment lost 2 bases and the J segment 6 bases; nucleotides outside the gene matches: 6. The CDR3 runs 15 residues. Germline V gives CDR1 LNHNV, CDR2 YYDKDF (reference sequence).

The rearrangement links TRBV2 to TRBJ2-3, with 10 nucleotides matching TRBD2. Germline CDR1 is SNHLY and CDR2 is FYNNEI. After removal of 4 bases from V and 1 base from J, the junction contained 5 bases not matched to a gene. This CDR3 spans 16 amino acids. CDR3: CASSVTAGGRTDTQYF. As DNA, the CDR3 is TGTGCCAGCAGTGTAACAGCGGGGGGGCGCACAGATACGCAGTATTTT.

Concerning this clonotype: The junction differs from germline at one of its ends, possibly a read error. The rearrangement links TRBV29-1 to TRBJ2-1; D uncertain. The CDR3 spans 10 residues. In germline, CDR1 is SQVTM, CDR2 ANQGSEA. CDR3 bases: TGCAGCATAGAGAACAATGGGCAGTTCTTC. This encodes CSIENNGQFF.

This chain uses TRBV27 with TRBJ2-4, with TRBD1 identical over 9 bases. The germline V gene has CDR1 MNHEY and CDR2 SMNVEV (reference sequence). The CDR3 has 17 amino acids. J was trimmed by 13 bases and V by 0 bases; bases with no gene match: 16. The CDR3 DNA reads as TGTGCCAGCAGTTTATCGATAGGGACAGGGAAGTCGGGCGGGCAGTACTTC. It encodes CASSLSIGTGKSGGQYF.

This clonotype was seen more than once but under ten times. The chain recombines TRBV18 with TRBJ2-7; 9 nucleotides match TRBD1. The CDR3 covers 14 residues. Germline-derived CDR1 and CDR2 are KGHSH and LQKENI. With 5 bases clipped from V and 5 bases from J, the junction kept 7 bases outside the gene matches. CDR3 sequence reads: CASSWGQGSNEQYF. The DNA for the CDR3 is TGTGCCAGCTCATGGGGACAGGGTAGCAACGAGCAGTACTTC.

This clonotype was seen a handful of times. The chain combines TRBV3-1 with TRBJ2-5; D not certain. Trimming cost V 7 bases and J 2 bases, with 11 bases left between them. Germline V gene data show CDR1 as LGHDT and CDR2 as YNNKEL (reference sequence). The CDR3 is 13 amino acids. CDR3 nucleotide sequence: TGTGCCAGCAATGGCAGAGAACAAGAGACCCAGTACTTC. This codes for CASNGREQETQYF.

The CDR3 protein is CASSGSLGFSRNEQFF. The CDR3 DNA reads as TGTGCCAGCAGCGGCAGTTTAGGATTCTCTAGGAATGAGCAGTTCTTC. V is TRBV27 and J is TRBJ2-1; D remains ambiguous. The germline CDR1 and CDR2 sequences are MNHEY and SMNVEV (reference sequence). CDR3 length: 16 amino acids. Trimming removed 6 bases at V and 7 bases at J, with 22 bases between.

The gene calls are TRBV7-9 and TRBJ2-2; no definite D call. CDR3 length: 13 residues. CDR1 and CDR2 from the germline V gene are SEHNR and FQNEAQ (reference sequence). V was trimmed by 8 bases and J by 2 bases, leaving 9 bases between them. CDR3 protein: CASVGPNTGELFF. Written as DNA, the CDR3 is TGTGCCAGCGTAGGACCTAACACCGGGGAGCTGTTTTTT.

This clonotype was seen more than once but under ten times. The J gene is TRBJ1-4, the V gene TRBV7-3; a weak D match, TRBD1 (6 bases). Trimming removed 0 bases from V and 4 bases from J, with 9 bases in between. This CDR3 spans 15 amino acids. Germline lookup yields CDR1 SGHTA and CDR2 FQGTGA. The CDR3 nucleotides read TGTGCCAGCAGCTTAACGGGGGCAGATAATGAAAAACTGTTTTTT. This translates into CASSLTGADNEKLFF.

V usage is TRBV12-3 or TRBV12-4 and J usage is TRBJ2-6; either TRBD1 or TRBD2 may supply D (5 bases each). The V and J ends lost 7 bases and 0 bases respectively, with 7 bases between them. This CDR3 has 14 amino acids. The CDR3 coding sequence is TGTGCCAGCAAGGGGAGCTCTGGGGCCAACGTCCTGACTTTC. Its translation: CASKGSSGANVLTF.

Many counts were recorded for this clonotype. The chain combines TRBV4-1 with TRBJ2-7; TRBD1 might be the D (6 bases). Germline V gene sequence: CDR1 MGHRA, CDR2 YSYEKL. V was cut by 0 bases and J by 2 bases, with 8 bases left in between. The CDR3 has 14 residues. CDR3: CASSQEGGPYEQYF. CDR3 coding DNA: TGCGCCAGCAGCCAAGAAGGGGGACCCTACGAGCAGTACTTC.

The gene calls are TRBV28 and TRBJ2-7, with TRBD1 matching 8 bases. Trimming at V came to 6 bases and at J to 0 bases, leaving 7 bases not matched to a gene. CDR3 length: 15 residues. The germline CDR1 and CDR2 sequences are MDHEN and SYDVKM. The CDR3 region has the DNA TGTGCCAGCAGACTGACAGGGGCGAGCTCCTACGAGCAGTACTTC. Its protein product is CASRLTGASSYEQYF.